These 26 T cell receptor beta chains were sequenced from one sample in a study of siplizumab effects on memory and regulatory T cells (dated by TCRdb to the late 2010s). Preparation of the library involved the immunoSEQ multiplex PCR assay. TCRdb stores this immuneACCESS table with in-frame sequences only. Part of the clones is absent; in the studies checked, under half of the shortfall reflects unresolved V genes, and no reason is known for the rest. For this sample the table gives tens of thousands of clones, of which about 87% were detected only once. Less than 2% of the sample is in the top ten clones. Sequenced material: Tregs sorted from blood. These receptors all come from a human donor in good health.

V gene TRBV5-1 combines with J gene TRBJ2-1, with D unresolved. The CDR3 spans 14 residues. Germline V gene sequence: CDR1 SGHRS, CDR2 YFSETQ. V lost 0 bases to trimming and J lost 5 bases, with 9 bases between them. The CDR3 DNA reads TGCGCCAGCAGCTTGGCCGTTTCTAACAATGAGCAGTTCTTC. The encoded protein is CASSLAVSNNEQFF.

This clone was counted a single time. The chain employs TRBV5-1 and TRBJ1-4, with 10 bases matching TRBD1. The CDR3 is 16 residues long. Losses at the gene ends were 0 bases for V and 5 bases for J; bases not matched to a gene: 4. CDR1 SGHRS and CDR2 YFSETQ come from the germline V gene. The CDR3 reads CASSLAGQGRNEKLFF. The CDR3 DNA reads as TGCGCCAGCAGCTTGGCGGGACAGGGGAGGAATGAAAAACTGTTTTTT.

This chain connects TRBV6-5 to TRBJ1-4; the D is unclear. CDR1 is MNHEY, CDR2 SVGAGI, per germline. The CDR3 covers 13 residues. Between the trimmed V and J ends, which lost 5 bases and 7 bases, there was a span of 11 bases. The CDR3 reads CASSTLTGEKLFF. CDR3 bases: TGTGCCAGCAGTACCCTGACGGGTGAAAAACTGTTTTTT.

V usage is TRBV27 and J usage is TRBJ2-1, with 8 positions matching TRBD2. V lost 5 bases, J lost 8 bases, and 14 bases stayed unmatched. The CDR3 contains 16 residues. Germline assignment: CDR1 MNHEY and CDR2 SMNVEV (reference sequence). The CDR3, as DNA: TGTGCCAGCAGTACATTCATCGGGCGGGGGGTTGATGAGCAGTTCTTC. Translating gives CASSTFIGRGVDEQFF.

The chain combines TRBV7-9 with TRBJ1-2; a possible D gene is TRBD1 (5 bases). The CDR3 is made up of 15 amino acids. Trimming took 2 bases from V and 4 from J, leaving 14 bases between them. From germline, CDR1 is SEHNR and CDR2 FQNEAQ (reference sequence). The CDR3 loop is CASSLLDSFGYGYTF. The CDR3, as DNA: TGTGCCAGCAGCTTACTCGACAGTTTTGGCTATGGCTACACCTTC.

CDR3 nucleotide sequence: TGCGCCAGCAGCTTGGGCCCCTCGGTGGCTAGCGGGGTTTACAATGAGCAGTTCTTC. It translates to CASSLGPSVASGVYNEQFF. The chain uses TRBV5-1 and TRBJ2-1; 9 nucleotides match TRBD2. The CDR3 spans 19 residues. CDR1 and CDR2 (germline): SGHRS, YFSETQ. Trimming removed 0 bases from V and 4 bases from J; junction bases left unmatched: 14. Based on the CDR3 plus reference TRBV5-1 and TRBJ2-1, the full variable domain is KAGVTQTPRYLIKTRGQQVTLSCSPISGHRSVSWYQQTPGQGLQFLFEYFSETQRNKGNFPGRFSGRQFSNSRSEMNVSTLELGDSALYLCASSLGPSVASGVYNEQFFGPGTRLTVL.

The chain uses TRBV12-5 and TRBJ1-3; D not certain. CDR1 and CDR2 (germline): LGHNT, FRNRAP. The CDR3 runs 18 residues. V was trimmed by 6 bases and J by 0 bases, leaving 21 bases between them. Written as DNA, the CDR3 is TGTGCTAGTGGCTCACAAAAAAAGGACCTTCTCTCTGGAAACACCATATATTTT. This translates into CASGSQKKDLLSGNTIYF.

V is TRBV30 and J is TRBJ2-3; 8 nucleotides match TRBD2. The V segment lost 0 bases and the J segment 2 bases; nucleotides outside the gene matches: 4. This CDR3 has 15 amino acids. Germline values: CDR1 GTSNPN, CDR2 SVGIG (reference sequence). CDR3 loop: CAWSVRAGVTDTQYF. DNA for the CDR3: TGTGCCTGGAGTGTTAGAGCGGGGGTCACAGATACGCAGTATTTT.

The chain carries TRBV29-1 and TRBJ2-7; D ambiguous. This CDR3 is built from 14 residues. Germline values: CDR1 SQVTM, CDR2 ANQGSEA. The V end lost 6 bases, the J end lost 6 bases, and 21 bases lay between the germline ends. The CDR3 sequence is CSVGSRTAPPEQYF. In DNA form, the CDR3 reads TGCAGCGTCGGAAGCCGGACGGCCCCGCCCGAGCAGTACTTC.

The V and J genes are TRBV7-2 and TRBJ1-1; D ambiguous. Germline assignment: CDR1 SGHTA and CDR2 FQGNSA. V was pared by 2 bases and J by 3 bases, with 10 bases between. The CDR3 contains 14 residues. The CDR3, as DNA: TGTGCCAGCAGCTTACTTGGCACATACACTGAAGCTTTCTTT. This encodes CASSLLGTYTEAFF.

The rearrangement uses TRBV6-5 and TRBJ2-4, with D perhaps matching TRBD2 (6 bases). The V end was cut by 6 bases, the J end by 6 bases, with 15 bases between. This CDR3 spans 14 amino acids. Per germline, CDR1 MNHEY and CDR2 SVGAGI. The CDR3 DNA reads as TGTGCCAGCAGCTCCTCCGGGAGCTCAAACATTCAGTACTTC. It translates to CASSSSGSSNIQYF.

The chain combines TRBV6-6 with TRBJ2-5; D gene unclear. Trimming pared 6 bases from V and 5 bases from J, leaving 16 bases between. This CDR3 contains 14 residues. The germline V gene encodes CDR1 MNHNY and CDR2 SVGAGI (reference sequence). This chain's CDR3 is CASSWGDGRETQYF. CDR3 sequence (DNA): TGTGCCAGCAGCTGGGGTGACGGTCGGGAGACCCAGTACTTC.

The chain employs TRBV7-2 and TRBJ2-5; D is ambiguous. Trimming took off 1 base at V and 4 bases at J, with 10 bases between the two ends. In germline, CDR1 is SGHTA, CDR2 FQGNSA. The CDR3 runs to 14 residues. The DNA for the CDR3 is TGTGCCAGCAGCTTAGGCCGCGCCGGAGAGACCCAGTACTTC. This codes for CASSLGRAGETQYF.

The genes are TRBV5-1 and TRBJ2-5, with TRBD2 matching 15 bases. This CDR3 has 17 amino acids. Trimming at V came to 2 bases and at J to 5 bases, leaving 7 bases not matched to a gene. CDR1 is SGHRS, CDR2 YFSETQ, per germline. The CDR3 here is CASSFLRTSGGAETQYF. CDR3 coding DNA: TGCGCCAGCAGCTTCCTCCGGACTAGCGGGGGGGCGGAGACCCAGTACTTC.

This chain connects TRBV6-5 to TRBJ2-1, with 7 positions matching TRBD1. V was pared by 7 bases and J by 10 bases, with 10 bases of the junction left unmatched. The CDR3 length is 13 residues. Germline CDR1 reads MNHEY; CDR2 reads SVGAGI. The CDR3 DNA follows: TGTGCCAGCACCGGGAACAGGGGATGGGAGCAGTTCTTC. Amino acids: CASTGNRGWEQFF.

This clone was recorded once. V usage is TRBV6-6 and J usage is TRBJ1-2, with a weak D call TRBD1 (5 bases). Trimming left V 2 bases short and J 8 bases short, with 15 bases between. This CDR3 has 14 residues. Germline V lookup: CDR1 MNHNY, CDR2 SVGAGI (reference sequence). The CDR3 sequence: CASSYGGGISGYTF. The CDR3 DNA reads as TGTGCCAGCAGTTACGGGGGTGGAATCAGCGGCTACACCTTC.

This clone is a singleton in its sample. The chain recombines TRBV5-1 with TRBJ2-5, with TRBD1 matching over 8 bases. With V trimmed by 4 bases and J by 5 bases, 13 bases remained unmatched. Germline CDR1 SGHRS, CDR2 YFSETQ. This CDR3 is 16 amino acids long. As DNA, the CDR3 is TGCGCCAGCAGCGTCGGACAGGGTCTATTTGTGGAGACCCAGTACTTC. This sequence encodes CASSVGQGLFVETQYF.

V is TRBV19 and J is TRBJ2-5; D is uncertain. Germline V CDR1 and CDR2: LNHDA, SQIVND (reference sequence). This CDR3 is built from 14 residues. V lost 6 bases and J lost 5, with 16 bases in between. In DNA, the CDR3 is TGTGCCAGTAGATCGGGTTTATGGATGGAGACCCAGTACTTC. This encodes CASRSGLWMETQYF.

The genes are TRBV27 and TRBJ2-6; 10 bases are a match to TRBD2. This CDR3 has 16 residues. The V gene end was trimmed by 4 bases and the J gene end by 4 bases; junction bases not matched to a gene: 4. Germline CDR1 MNHEY, CDR2 SMNVEV (reference sequence). CDR3 nucleotide sequence: TGTGCCAGCAGTTCCCTGACTAGCGGGGGGGCCAACGTCCTGACTTTC. Amino acid sequence: CASSSLTSGGANVLTF.

In its sample, this clone was seen once. The chain recombines TRBV5-1 with TRBJ1-4, with D tentatively TRBD1 (6 bases). Trimming removed 1 base at V and 8 bases at J, with 21 bases between. The CDR3 length is 17 residues. Germline V CDR1 and CDR2: SGHRS, YFSETQ. The CDR3 nucleotides are TGCGCCAGCAGCTTGTTAGGGGGTGGCTCTCTGACGGAAAAACTGTTTTTT. It specifies CASSLLGGGSLTEKLFF.

V and J are TRBV7-3 and TRBJ1-6; TRBD1 is a possible D gene (5 bases). The CDR3 has 19 residues. CDR1 is SGHTA and CDR2 is FQGTGA in the germline V gene. V lost 2 bases, J lost 13 bases, and 30 bases lay in between. DNA of the CDR3: TGTGCCAGCAGCTTAGGGCTTATGGACCGGGGGAGATGGGTATCGCCCCTCCACTTT. The encoded protein is CASSLGLMDRGRWVSPLHF.

This clone was seen just once. J is TRBJ1-2 and V is TRBV6-1; 7 positions agree with TRBD1. CDR1 MNHNS and CDR2 SASEGT come from the germline V gene. There are 14 residues in the CDR3. J lost 4 bases, V lost 4 bases, and 6 bases had no gene match. The CDR3 DNA sequence: TGTGCCAGCAGTGCAGTCGGGACAGCCTATGGCTACACCTTC. This sequence encodes CASSAVGTAYGYTF.

This clone turned up a few times. J is TRBJ1-6 and V is TRBV4-2; TRBD1 is a possible D gene (5 bases). Germline V gene lookup returns CDR1 LGHNA and CDR2 YNFKEQ. The CDR3 is 14 amino acids. Trimming removed 4 bases at V and 7 bases at J, with 11 bases between. CDR3 loop: CASSPEGRNSPLHF. CDR3 nucleotide sequence: TGTGCCAGCAGCCCGGAGGGGCGAAATTCACCCCTCCACTTT.

Turning to this clone: One junction end does not reproduce the germline sequence, and a read error may be involved. The chain employs TRBV7-7 and TRBJ2-1, with 7 bases aligning to TRBD2. Germline V gives CDR1 SSHAT, CDR2 FNYEAQ (reference sequence). There are 16 residues in the CDR3. The DNA of the CDR3 is TGTGCCAGCAGCATAGCGGGCATTAGCTCCTACAATGAGCAGTTCTTC. Amino acid sequence: CASSIAGISSYNEQFF.

V is TRBV18 and J is TRBJ2-3, with 11 bases that match TRBD2. Germline CDR1 is KGHSH and CDR2 is LQKENI. The junction had 8 bases not matched to a gene; V was cut back by 6 bases and J by 6 bases. The CDR3 contains 15 residues. CDR3 amino acids: CASSPGLAGLDTQYF. As DNA, the CDR3 is TGTGCCAGCTCCCCAGGACTAGCGGGCCTGGATACGCAGTATTTT.

This rearrangement joins TRBV18 to TRBJ2-1, with D perhaps matching TRBD1 or TRBD2 (5 bases each). The CDR3 has 15 residues. Germline values: CDR1 KGHSH, CDR2 LQKENI. V was shortened by 3 bases and J by 0 bases, with 9 bases between the two germline ends. CDR3 amino acids: CASSPGAVSYNEQFF. CDR3 bases: TGTGCCAGCTCACCCGGGGCAGTCTCCTACAATGAGCAGTTCTTC.